Listed below are T cell receptor beta chains from one sample, sequenced in a study of T cells expressing NK-cell markers. TCRdb reanalyzed the 5' RACE reads, giving one entry per CDR3 protein sequence and no DNA. Its listing shows some 500,000 distinct CDR3 sequences. Sequenced sample: blood T cells: a sorted CD56 or NKG2C T cell subset, CD4+ or CD8+ T cells, or bulk PBMC T cells (not recorded which). Source of these receptors: a woman between 45 and 60 years old in good health. CDR3s include the opening cysteine and the closing phenylalanine or tryptophan.

cdr3_length | j_call | v_call | cdr3_aa
14 | TRBJ1-1 | TRBV12-3/TRBV12-4 | CASSRQGKVSEAFF
14 | TRBJ1-1 | TRBV9 | CASSVATGRDEAFF
15 | TRBJ1-1 | TRBV12-3/TRBV12-4 | CASSPTGGKMTEAFF
14 | TRBJ2-2 | TRBV5-1 | CASSLALNTGELFF
17 | TRBJ2-7 | TRBV4-1 | CASSQGPASGSLDEQYF
13 | TRBJ2-7 | TRBV7-9 | CASTSTGGWEQYF
15 | TRBJ2-7 | TRBV27 | CASSLALADSYEQYF
15 | TRBJ2-3 | TRBV24-1 | CATSDLKGRSDTQYF
13 | TRBJ2-5 | TRBV20-1 | CSESGREGETQYF
14 | TRBJ2-3 | TRBV3-1 | CASSRDTDTDTQYF
15 | TRBJ1-6 | TRBV3-1 | CASSQGGPYNSPLHF
14 | TRBJ2-4 | TRBV12-3/TRBV12-4 | CASTIDVAKNIQYF
15 | TRBJ2-1 | TRBV18 | CASSPRGFPNNEQFF
15 | TRBJ1-5 | TRBV24-1 | CATSDPRAGHQPQHF
14 | TRBJ2-2 | TRBV12-3/TRBV12-4 | CASSRTANTGELFF
15 | TRBJ2-3 | TRBV9 | CASSVGLHSTDTQYF
14 | TRBJ2-2 | TRBV5-1 | CASSSNTNTGELFF
20 | TRBJ1-2 | TRBV6-6 | CASSYSIDGGGQGASYGYTF
12 | TRBJ2-1 | TRBV10-3 | CAISSDRNEQFF
14 | TRBJ1-2 | TRBV18 | CASSPNAVIHGYTF
13 | TRBJ1-4 | TRBV4-1 | CASPGGHGEKLFF
17 | TRBJ2-7 | TRBV4-1 | CASSQDSARRATYEQYF
16 | TRBJ2-2 | TRBV7-9 | CASSSPSGKIERELFF
20 | TRBJ2-7 | TRBV4-2 | CASSQDIETTSGTPTYEQYF
16 | TRBJ2-5 | TRBV10-3 | CAISASSGRSRETQYF
14 | TRBJ1-1 | TRBV7-2 | CASSRDRGRRETFF
14 | TRBJ1-2 | TRBV7-9 | CASSSPTNNYGYTF
13 | TRBJ2-1 | TRBV11-2 | CASSRTGFNEQFF
13 | TRBJ2-7 | TRBV5-6 | CASSSRQNYEQYF
16 | TRBJ2-1 | TRBV20-1 | CSARGGASGHYNEQFF
14 | TRBJ2-2 | TRBV5-1 | CASSPGTITGELFF
17 | TRBJ2-1 | TRBV4-1 | CASSQGDRVFRDNEQFF
15 | TRBJ2-2 | TRBV4-2 | CASSQTSDYPGELFF
12 | TRBJ2-7 | TRBV5-1 | CASSLTVYEQYF
12 | TRBJ2-7 | TRBV29-1 | CSVESGLYEQYF
16 | TRBJ2-3 | TRBV2 | CASSTVSGYGTDTQYF
16 | TRBJ1-2 | TRBV5-1 | CASSLNPRWALYGYTF
13 | TRBJ2-5 | TRBV29-1 | CSVEGLLSETQYF
15 | TRBJ2-3 | TRBV7-9 | CASSTSTPSTDTQYF
14 | TRBJ2-7 | TRBV5-1 | CASSLGLVGYEQYF
17 | TRBJ2-1 | TRBV6-5 | CASSYRLRGSKYNEQFF
16 | TRBJ2-1 | TRBV7-6 | CASSLSSGRSYNEQFF
12 | TRBJ2-7 | TRBV5-1 | CASSKGLYEQYF
16 | TRBJ2-3 | TRBV24-1 | CATSDLREANIDTQYF
15 | TRBJ1-2 | TRBV7-2 | CASSLGISSGVGYTF
13 | TRBJ2-4 | TRBV4-1 | CASSQWSLGIQYF
14 | TRBJ1-4 | TRBV20-1 | CSARKGVSNEKLFF
15 | TRBJ2-1 | TRBV12-3/TRBV12-4 | CASSLGTSPSDEQFF
17 | TRBJ2-1 | TRBV6-5 | CASSQILLAGVYNEQFF
14 | TRBJ2-1 | TRBV27 | CASQPRGLYNEQFF
11 | TRBJ2-1 | TRBV9 | CASSNPGQEFF
15 | TRBJ2-5 | TRBV2 | CASSEALPELETQYF
15 | TRBJ1-2 | TRBV7-3 | CASSPSRTGFDGYTF
13 | TRBJ1-4 | TRBV14 | CASSQVSTAKLFF
17 | TRBJ2-6 | TRBV5-1 | CASSTGTGLSGANVLTF
15 | TRBJ2-1 | TRBV11-3 | CASSSQAPGYNEQFF
14 | TRBJ2-1 | TRBV27 | CASSFLREGNEQFF
14 | TRBJ1-1 | TRBV7-3 | CASSLMGEGTEAFF
16 | TRBJ1-2 | TRBV6-1 | CASNMDSGDLAFGYTF
14 | TRBJ2-7 | TRBV10-2 | CASRATLAGFEQYF